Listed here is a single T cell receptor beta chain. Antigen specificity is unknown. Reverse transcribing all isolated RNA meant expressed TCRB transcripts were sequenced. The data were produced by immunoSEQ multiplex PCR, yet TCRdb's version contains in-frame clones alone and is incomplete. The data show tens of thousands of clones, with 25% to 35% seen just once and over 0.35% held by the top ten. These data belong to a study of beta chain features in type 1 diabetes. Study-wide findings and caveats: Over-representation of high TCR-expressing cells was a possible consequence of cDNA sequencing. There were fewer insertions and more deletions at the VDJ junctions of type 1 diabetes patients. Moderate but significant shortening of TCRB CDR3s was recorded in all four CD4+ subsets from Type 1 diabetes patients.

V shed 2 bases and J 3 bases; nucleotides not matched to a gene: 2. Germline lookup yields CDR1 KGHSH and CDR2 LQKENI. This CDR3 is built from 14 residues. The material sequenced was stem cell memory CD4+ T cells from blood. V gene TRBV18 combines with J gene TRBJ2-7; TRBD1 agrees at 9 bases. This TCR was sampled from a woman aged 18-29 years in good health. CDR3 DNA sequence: TGTGCCAGCTCACCAACAGGGGGCCGCTACGAGCAGTACTTC. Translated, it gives CASSPTGGRYEQYF.